The rows below give T cell receptor beta chains drawn from one sample of a study of breast tumors, draining lymph nodes, adjacent tissues. TCRdb re-derived calls from the multiplex PCR reads in MiXCR, one entry per CDR3 protein. The table lists some 140,000 distinct CDR3 sequences, approximately 21% of them singletons. Sample: axillary lymph node tissue. These TCRs come from a female donor with breast cancer. Some clones in this sample may be carry-over from other donors' samples. CDR3s include the opening cysteine and the closing phenylalanine or tryptophan. A D gene is named only where the DNA matches it firmly.

len: 20; v_gene: TRBV18; d_gene: TRBD2; j_gene: TRBJ2-1; CDR3aa: CASSRMVTSGRAVGENEQFF
len: 16; v_gene: TRBV9; d_gene: .; j_gene: TRBJ1-2; CDR3aa: CASSALKGGTNYGYTF
len: 15; v_gene: TRBV5-1; d_gene: .; j_gene: TRBJ1-4; CDR3aa: CASSLGSATNEKLFF
len: 16; v_gene: TRBV11-2; d_gene: TRBD1; j_gene: TRBJ2-7; CDR3aa: CASSAPGGSLYYEQYF
len: 15; v_gene: TRBV6-5; d_gene: .; j_gene: TRBJ2-5; CDR3aa: CASSPHSGGRETQYF
len: 14; v_gene: TRBV19; d_gene: TRBD1; j_gene: TRBJ1-2; CDR3aa: CASKPGQGAGGYTF
len: 14; v_gene: TRBV5-1; d_gene: .; j_gene: TRBJ2-7; CDR3aa: CASSLARGSYEQYF
len: 15; v_gene: TRBV28; d_gene: TRBD1; j_gene: TRBJ2-7; CDR3aa: CASSRPTGRSYEQYF
len: 16; v_gene: TRBV20-1; d_gene: TRBD2; j_gene: TRBJ2-1; CDR3aa: CSAETSGRALYNEQFF
len: 14; v_gene: TRBV29-1; d_gene: .; j_gene: TRBJ2-5; CDR3aa: CSVEWTEYQETQYF
len: 15; v_gene: TRBV4-1; d_gene: .; j_gene: TRBJ2-7; CDR3aa: CASSRAGTPNYEQYF
len: 16; v_gene: TRBV5-1; d_gene: TRBD2; j_gene: TRBJ2-7; CDR3aa: CASSLTSGTLYYEQYF
len: 16; v_gene: TRBV2; d_gene: TRBD1; j_gene: TRBJ1-6; CDR3aa: CASLGSIDRDNSPLHF
len: 14; v_gene: TRBV10-3; d_gene: .; j_gene: TRBJ2-5; CDR3aa: CAISYSRGGETQYF
len: 12; v_gene: TRBV5-5; d_gene: .; j_gene: TRBJ1-2; CDR3aa: CASSFERDGYTF
len: 16; v_gene: TRBV6-5; d_gene: TRBD2; j_gene: TRBJ2-1; CDR3aa: CASSSAGTRSSNEQFF
len: 17; v_gene: TRBV28; d_gene: .; j_gene: TRBJ2-3; CDR3aa: CASSLSLRLDSTDTQYF
len: 13; v_gene: TRBV7-6; d_gene: .; j_gene: TRBJ2-7; CDR3aa: CASSSGPTYEQYF
len: 12; v_gene: TRBV6-4; d_gene: .; j_gene: TRBJ2-3; CDR3aa: CASSKRTDTQYF
len: 15; v_gene: TRBV27; d_gene: TRBD2; j_gene: TRBJ2-1; CDR3aa: CASSYLADQYNEQFF
len: 14; v_gene: TRBV2; d_gene: TRBD2; j_gene: TRBJ2-1; CDR3aa: CASSEAGRAYEQFF
len: 16; v_gene: TRBV27; d_gene: TRBD1; j_gene: TRBJ1-2; CDR3aa: CASSLTGRGYNYGYTF
len: 14; v_gene: TRBV7-9; d_gene: TRBD2; j_gene: TRBJ2-7; CDR3aa: CASSHSGRGYEQYF
len: 14; v_gene: TRBV5-1; d_gene: TRBD1; j_gene: TRBJ2-7; CDR3aa: CASSSTAGQGGQYF
len: 13; v_gene: TRBV5-1; d_gene: .; j_gene: TRBJ2-7; CDR3aa: CASSLETAYEQYF
len: 14; v_gene: TRBV6-2/TRBV6-3; d_gene: .; j_gene: TRBJ1-2; CDR3aa: CASRPMITNYGYTF
len: 16; v_gene: TRBV7-6; d_gene: TRBD2; j_gene: TRBJ2-1; CDR3aa: CASSLALGLAGDEQFF
len: 12; v_gene: TRBV29-1; d_gene: .; j_gene: TRBJ2-7; CDR3aa: CSVEGVSYEQYF
len: 15; v_gene: TRBV30; d_gene: TRBD2; j_gene: TRBJ2-1; CDR3aa: CAWSPGLAGVDEQFF
len: 13; v_gene: TRBV11-2; d_gene: .; j_gene: TRBJ1-6; CDR3aa: CASSLLVGSPLHF
len: 16; v_gene: TRBV4-1; d_gene: TRBD2; j_gene: TRBJ2-3; CDR3aa: CASSQDPRDYTDTQYF
len: 13; v_gene: TRBV5-6; d_gene: .; j_gene: TRBJ1-4; CDR3aa: CASSFGGNEKLFF
len: 12; v_gene: TRBV7-3; d_gene: .; j_gene: TRBJ2-3; CDR3aa: CASREGGDTQYF
len: 13; v_gene: TRBV6-1; d_gene: .; j_gene: TRBJ2-7; CDR3aa: CASDRSWLYEQYF
len: 14; v_gene: TRBV9; d_gene: .; j_gene: TRBJ1-1; CDR3aa: CASSAGVQNTEAFF
len: 13; v_gene: TRBV20-1; d_gene: .; j_gene: TRBJ2-2; CDR3aa: CGRMEDNTGELFF
len: 12; v_gene: TRBV11-2; d_gene: .; j_gene: TRBJ2-3; CDR3aa: CASSLMVDTQYF